This entry features one T cell receptor (beta chain) sequence. This record comes from a study of blood T cell repertoires in COVID-19. Study overall: The origin of the acute and convalescent COVID-19 samples was the United States, Italy and Spain. PBMCs, B-cell-depleted T cells, or T cells provided the cDNA or gDNA that made up the material.

Per the authors' pipeline: Researchers report that nucleated cell counts were estimated from reference gene primer amplification. Repertoires were generated with immunoSEQ multiplex PCR, while TCRdb's copy carries only in-frame clones and drops some. The DNA gave D and trimming, while V, J and clone size come from that table. The table shows 140,000 or so clones, with approximately 80% occurring only once. Looked up from germline, CDR1 is MNHNY and CDR2 is SVGAGI (reference sequence). This CDR3 is built from 16 residues. The J segment lost 3 bases and the V segment lost 6 bases, leaving 11 bases of the junction unmatched.

Material: peripheral blood. This chain uses TRBV6-6 with TRBJ2-7; 10 bases map to TRBD2. The TCR sequence derives from a woman at least 80 years old with acute or convalescent COVID-19. The CDR3 spells CASSQRGSGGVYEQYF. DNA of the CDR3: TGTGCCAGCAGCCAGAGGGGGAGCGGGGGGGTCTACGAGCAGTACTTC.